This T cell receptor beta chain is from a study of Tregs in tolerant kidney transplant recipients. This table comes from immunoSEQ multiplex PCR, and its TCRdb copy is limited to in-frame clones, with some not included. The data hold tens of thousands of clones, with less than 98% observed a single time. From germline, CDR1 is SGHNT and CDR2 YYREEE (reference sequence). Germline trimming cut 4 bases from V and 5 bases from J; bases unmatched to any gene: 10. This CDR3 region has 15 residues. V is TRBV5-4 and J is TRBJ2-3; 7 bases are shared with TRBD2. The source of this sequence is a human donor who received a combined kidney and bone marrow transplant. This specimen was Tregs from blood, taken before the transplant. The CDR3 DNA is TGTGCCAGCAGCCCGGGACTAAGGATTATAGATACGCAGTATTTT. Translation gives CASSPGLRIIDTQYF.